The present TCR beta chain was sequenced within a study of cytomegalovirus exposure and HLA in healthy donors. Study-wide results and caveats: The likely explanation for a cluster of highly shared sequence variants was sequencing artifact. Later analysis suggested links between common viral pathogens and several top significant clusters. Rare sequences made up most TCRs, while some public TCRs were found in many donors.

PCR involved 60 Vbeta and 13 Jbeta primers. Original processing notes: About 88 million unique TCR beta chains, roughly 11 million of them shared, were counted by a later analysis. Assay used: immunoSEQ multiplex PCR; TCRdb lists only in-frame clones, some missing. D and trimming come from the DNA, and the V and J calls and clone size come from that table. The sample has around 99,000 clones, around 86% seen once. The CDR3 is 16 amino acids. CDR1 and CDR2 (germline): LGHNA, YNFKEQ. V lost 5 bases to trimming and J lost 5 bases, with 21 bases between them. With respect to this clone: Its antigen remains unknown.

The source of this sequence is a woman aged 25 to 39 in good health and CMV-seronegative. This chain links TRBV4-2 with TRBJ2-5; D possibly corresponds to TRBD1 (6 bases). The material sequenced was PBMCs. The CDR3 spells CASSISTGQSWETQYF. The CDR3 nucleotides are TGTGCCAGCAGCATCAGCACGGGACAAAGTTGGGAGACCCAGTACTTC.